Sequencing of this T cell receptor beta chain was carried out in a study of control samples from healthy donors and cancer patients. Trimming pared 4 bases from V and 0 bases from J, leaving 5 bases between. CDR1 and CDR2 (germline): SGDLS, YYNGEE. This CDR3 is 13 amino acids long. Data came from immunoSEQ multiplex PCR; TCRdb stores just in-frame clones and leaves some out. The repertoire includes 230,000 or so clones, about 93% of them detected once, and more than 1.3% sits in the top ten. This TCR was sampled from a man in his forties or fifties in good health. The specimen was blood. The chain has TRBV9 and TRBJ1-3; no clear D. For the CDR3, the DNA is TGTGCCAGCAGCTCCAACTCTGGAAACACCATATATTTT. Translating it yields CASSSNSGNTIYF.